The 9 T cell receptor beta chains below come from one sample, sequenced in a study of beta chain features in type 1 diabetes. The entirety of the isolated RNA underwent reverse transcription, so expressed TCRB transcripts were sequenced. Assay: immunoSEQ multiplex PCR; the TCRdb copy retains only in-frame clones and omits some. The sample consists of under 800,000 clones, about 14% of them appearing once. The material sequenced was naive CD4+ T cells from blood. The receptors were gathered from a man between 18 and 29 years old in good health.

This clone occurred a few times. The V call is TRBV7-6, the J call TRBJ1-2; possible D gene TRBD1, 5 bases. Trimming cost V 5 bases and J 7 bases, with 17 bases left between them. This CDR3 has 14 residues. CDR1 SGHVS and CDR2 FNYEAQ come from the germline V gene. The CDR3 coding sequence is TGTGCCAGCAGCGACGCGGGGGGTTTTTTTGGCTACACCTTC. Translating it yields CASSDAGGFFGYTF.

This clone was observed a few times. The J gene is TRBJ2-4, the V gene TRBV28; D is unresolved. This CDR3 has 14 residues. The germline gives CDR1 MDHEN, CDR2 SYDVKM. V lost 4 bases to trimming and J lost 4 bases, with 11 bases between them. The CDR3 nucleotides read TGTGCCAGCAGTTCGGCGGACCTAAAAAACATTCAGTACTTC. Translating it yields CASSSADLKNIQYF.

There are a few counts of this clone. The chain has TRBV4-2 and TRBJ2-2; D gene unclear. Trimming shortened V by 4 bases and J by 7 bases, and 19 bases separated the two germline ends. Germline assignment: CDR1 LGHNA and CDR2 YNFKEQ. The CDR3 extends over 16 amino acids. The CDR3 DNA reads as TGTGCCAGCAGCCGTACTGCCAAAACCGGAATCGGGGAGCTGTTTTTT. It yields the protein CASSRTAKTGIGELFF.

V and J are TRBV5-1 and TRBJ2-3; TRBD2 matches at 7 bases. Germline CDR1 is SGHRS and CDR2 is YFSETQ. The CDR3 consists of 16 residues. The V and J ends lost 0 bases and 3 bases, in that order; junction bases with no gene match: 7. Written as DNA, the CDR3 is TGCGCCAGCAGCTTGGAGCCTAGCGGCAGGACAGATACGCAGTATTTT. Translation gives CASSLEPSGRTDTQYF.

This clone was counted a few times. The chain combines TRBV28 with TRBJ2-5; 7 bases agree with TRBD1. The J call may not be correct, given that the DNA end is closer to TRBJ2-7. Germline V gene lookup returns CDR1 MDHEN and CDR2 SYDVKM. There are 15 residues in the CDR3. The CDR3 here is CASSLSSTGTFEQYF. The DNA for the CDR3 is TGTGCCAGCAGTTTATCCTCGACAGGGACCTTCGAGCAGTACTTC.

There are a few counts of this clone. The J gene is TRBJ2-1, the V gene TRBV14; 8 positions agree with TRBD1. Germline CDR1 SGHDN, CDR2 FVKESK. This CDR3 comprises 16 residues. V dropped 1 base and J dropped 4; count of bases not matched to a gene: 6. The CDR3 loop reads CASSQGTGSIYNEQFF. CDR3 DNA sequence: TGTGCCAGCAGCCAAGGGACAGGGTCGATTTACAATGAGCAGTTCTTC.

The V gene is TRBV6-5, the J gene TRBJ1-2; 7 nucleotides align to TRBD1. V shed 0 bases and J 3 bases; nucleotides not matched to a gene: 4. CDR3 length: 15 amino acids. Germline V gives CDR1 MNHEY, CDR2 SVGAGI. CDR3 sequence: CASSYSGTVDYGYTF. CDR3 bases: TGTGCCAGCAGTTACTCTGGGACAGTCGACTATGGCTACACCTTC.

The chain employs TRBV25-1 and TRBJ2-2, with 9 bases fitting TRBD2. Trimming removed 6 bases from V and 4 bases from J; junction bases left unmatched: 9. Germline CDR1 and CDR2: MGHDK and SYGVNS. The CDR3 has 16 amino acids. The CDR3 coding sequence is TGTGCCAGCAGCCCCGGGAGGCGGGGGGGCACCGGGGAGCTGTTTTTT. Amino acids: CASSPGRRGGTGELFF.

J is TRBJ1-5 and V is TRBV2, with a weak D call TRBD1 (5 bases). CDR3 length: 15 residues. Germline V gives CDR1 SNHLY, CDR2 FYNNEI. V gave up 8 bases and J gave up 2 bases, with 16 bases separating them. CDR3 sequence (DNA): TGTGCCAGCTCTGGCGGGGGTTTTGGCAATCAGCCCCAGCATTTT. This codes for CASSGGGFGNQPQHF.